The entry that follows covers one T cell receptor beta chain sequence. The source of the sample is a study of blood T cell repertoires in COVID-19. Some clones are missing from TCRdb's copy, which holds only in-frame ones; the method was immunoSEQ multiplex PCR. The profile shows about 92,000 clones, roughly 84% of them singletons. This clonotype was obtained from a human donor in a cohort sampled during active COVID-19. Sample: peripheral blood.

CDR3 sequence: CASSSLEYGYTF. Here the CDR3 DNA reads TGTGCCAGCAGCTCGCTGGAGTATGGCTACACCTTC. The rearrangement joins TRBV7-2 to TRBJ1-2; D remains ambiguous. Germline CDR1 SGHTA, CDR2 FQGNSA. Trimming stripped 4 bases from V and 5 bases from J, with 8 bases between. The CDR3 is made up of 12 amino acids.